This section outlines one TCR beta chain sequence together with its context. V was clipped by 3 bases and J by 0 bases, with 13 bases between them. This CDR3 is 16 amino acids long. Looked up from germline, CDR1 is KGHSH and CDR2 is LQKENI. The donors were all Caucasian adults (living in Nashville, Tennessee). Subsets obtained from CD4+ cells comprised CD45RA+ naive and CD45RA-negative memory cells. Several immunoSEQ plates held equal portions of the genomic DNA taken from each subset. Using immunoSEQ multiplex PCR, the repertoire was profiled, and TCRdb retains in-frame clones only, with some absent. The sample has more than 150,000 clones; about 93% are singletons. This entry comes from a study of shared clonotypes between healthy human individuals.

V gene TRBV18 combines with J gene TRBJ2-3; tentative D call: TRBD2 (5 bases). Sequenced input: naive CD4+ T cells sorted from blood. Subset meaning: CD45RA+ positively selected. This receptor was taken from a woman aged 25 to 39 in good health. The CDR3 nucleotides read TGTGCCAGCTCACCCAGAGGACTTTTAAGCACAGATACGCAGTATTTT. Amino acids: CASSPRGLLSTDTQYF.